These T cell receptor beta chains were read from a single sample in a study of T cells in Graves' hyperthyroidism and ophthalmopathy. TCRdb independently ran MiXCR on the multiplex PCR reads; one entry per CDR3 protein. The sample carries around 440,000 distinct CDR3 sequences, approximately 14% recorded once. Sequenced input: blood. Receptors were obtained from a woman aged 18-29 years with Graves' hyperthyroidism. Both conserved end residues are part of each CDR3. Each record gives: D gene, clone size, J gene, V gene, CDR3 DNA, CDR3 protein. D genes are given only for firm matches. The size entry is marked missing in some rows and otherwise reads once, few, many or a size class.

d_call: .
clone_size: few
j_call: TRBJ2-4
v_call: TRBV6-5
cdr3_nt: TGTGCCAGCAGTTACAATCCAGGAACCCCTAATAACATTCAGTACTTC
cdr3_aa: CASSYNPGTPNNIQYF

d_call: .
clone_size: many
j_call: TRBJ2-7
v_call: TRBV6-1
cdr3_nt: TGTGCCAGCAGTCAAGGTCCGCGGGATCTCTACGAGCAGTACTTC
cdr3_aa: CASSQGPRDLYEQYF

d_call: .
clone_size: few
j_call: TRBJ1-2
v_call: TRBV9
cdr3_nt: TGTGCCAGCAGCTCACCGAGCCCCTATGGCTACACCTTC
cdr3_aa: CASSSPSPYGYTF

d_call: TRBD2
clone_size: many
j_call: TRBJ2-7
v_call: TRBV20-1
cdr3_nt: TGCAGTGTAACTAGCGGGGTACCCTACGAGCAGTACTTC
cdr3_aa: CSVTSGVPYEQYF

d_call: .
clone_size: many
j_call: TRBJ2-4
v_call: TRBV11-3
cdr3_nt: TGTGCCAGCAGCTCCGAAGGATTTCCCTTAGCCAAAAACATTCAGTACTTC
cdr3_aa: CASSSEGFPLAKNIQYF

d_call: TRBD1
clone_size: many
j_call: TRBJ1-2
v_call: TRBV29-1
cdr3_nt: TGCAGCGACCTGACAGGGTCCCGAGAGGACTATGGCTACACCTTC
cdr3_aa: CSDLTGSREDYGYTF

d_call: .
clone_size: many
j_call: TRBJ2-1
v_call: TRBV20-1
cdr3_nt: TGCAGTGTCTGGTCCAATGAGCAGTTCTTC
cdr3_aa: CSVWSNEQFF

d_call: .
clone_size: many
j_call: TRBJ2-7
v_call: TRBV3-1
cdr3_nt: TGTGCCAGCTCCCAGGCAGGGCCCTCCTACGAGCAGTACTTC
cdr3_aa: CASSQAGPSYEQYF

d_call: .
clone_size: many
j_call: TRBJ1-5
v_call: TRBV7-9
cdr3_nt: TGTGCCAGCAGTAGGGAGGTTCAGCCCCAGCATTTT
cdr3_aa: CASSREVQPQHF

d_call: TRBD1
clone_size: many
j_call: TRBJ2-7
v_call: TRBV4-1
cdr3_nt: TGCGCCAGCAGCCCCTACAGGGGGAGCTCCTACGAGCAGTACTTC
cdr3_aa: CASSPYRGSSYEQYF

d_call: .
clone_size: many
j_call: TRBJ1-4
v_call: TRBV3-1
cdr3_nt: TGTGCCAGCAGCCAAGACGCCGGGACAACTAATGAAAAACTGTTTTTT
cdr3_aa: CASSQDAGTTNEKLFF

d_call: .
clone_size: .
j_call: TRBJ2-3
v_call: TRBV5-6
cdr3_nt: TGTGCCAGCAGCCAATCGGGAAAGACAATGGATACGCAGTATTTT
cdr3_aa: CASSQSGKTMDTQYF

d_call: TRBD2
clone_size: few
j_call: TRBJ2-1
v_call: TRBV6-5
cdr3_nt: TGTGCCAGCAGTTCTAGCGGGGGGGACTACAATGAGCAGTTCTTC
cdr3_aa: CASSSSGGDYNEQFF

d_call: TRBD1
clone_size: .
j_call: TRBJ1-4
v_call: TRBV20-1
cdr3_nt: TGCAGTGCTAAACGGACAGGTGGAATCAATGAAAAACTGTTTTTT
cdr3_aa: CSAKRTGGINEKLFF

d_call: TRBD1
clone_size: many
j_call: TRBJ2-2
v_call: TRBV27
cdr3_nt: TGTGCCAGCAGTTCCCAAGGGCAGGGGGCCGGGGAGCTGTTTTTT
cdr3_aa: CASSSQGQGAGELFF

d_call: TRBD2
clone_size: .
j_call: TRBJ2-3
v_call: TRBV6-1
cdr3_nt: TGTGCCAGCAGTGAAGAGGACGGGGGGGCAGATACGCAGTATTTT
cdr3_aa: CASSEEDGGADTQYF

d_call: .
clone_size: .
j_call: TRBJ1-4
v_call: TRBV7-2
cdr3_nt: TGTGCCAGCAGCTTACAGCCTTCAGTTACAACTAATGAAAAACTGTTTTTT
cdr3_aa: CASSLQPSVTTNEKLFF

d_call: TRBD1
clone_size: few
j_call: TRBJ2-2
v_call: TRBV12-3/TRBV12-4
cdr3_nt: TGTGCCAGCAGCCCCGACAGGGGGCACCCCGGGGAGCTGTTTTTT
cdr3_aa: CASSPDRGHPGELFF

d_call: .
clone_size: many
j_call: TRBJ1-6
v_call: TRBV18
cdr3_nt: TGTGCCAGCTCTGCCCACGACTCCCTAAATTCACCCCTCCACTTT
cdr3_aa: CASSAHDSLNSPLHF

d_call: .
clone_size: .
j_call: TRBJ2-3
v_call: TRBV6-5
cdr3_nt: TGTGCCAGCAGTTACTCGAAAGGGCCGGCGTATTTT
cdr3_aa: CASSYSKGPAYF

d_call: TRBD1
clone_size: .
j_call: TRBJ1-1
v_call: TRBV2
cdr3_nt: TGTGCCAGCAGTTACACAGGGGTGAACACTGAAGCTTTCTTT
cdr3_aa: CASSYTGVNTEAFF

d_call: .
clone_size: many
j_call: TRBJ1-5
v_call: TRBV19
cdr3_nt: TGTGCCAGTAGTATACCAGGGGACTATGAGCCCCAGCATTTT
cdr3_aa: CASSIPGDYEPQHF

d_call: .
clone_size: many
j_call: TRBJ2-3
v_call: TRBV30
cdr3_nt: TGTGCCTGTGGGGCGGATACGCAGTATTTT
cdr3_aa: CACGADTQYF

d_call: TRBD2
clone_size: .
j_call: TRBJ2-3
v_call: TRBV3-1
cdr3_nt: TGTGCCAGCAGCCAAGATCTAGCGGGCACAGATACGCAGTATTTT
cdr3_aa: CASSQDLAGTDTQYF

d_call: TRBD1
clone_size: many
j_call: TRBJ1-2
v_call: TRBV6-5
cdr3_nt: TGTGCCAGCAGTTACTCCGAGACAGGGATCAATGGCTACACCTTC
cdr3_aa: CASSYSETGINGYTF

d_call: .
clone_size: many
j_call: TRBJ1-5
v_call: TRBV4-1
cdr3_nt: TGCGCCAGCAGCCAAGTGGGTTATAGCAATCAGCCCCAGCATTTT
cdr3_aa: CASSQVGYSNQPQHF

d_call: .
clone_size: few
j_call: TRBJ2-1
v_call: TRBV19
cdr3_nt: TGTGCCAGTAGACCGGGACATACGGGGTACAATGAGCAGTTCTTC
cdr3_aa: CASRPGHTGYNEQFF

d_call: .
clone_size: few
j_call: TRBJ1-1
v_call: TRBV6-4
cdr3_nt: TGTGCCAGCAGTGAAGAAGGGGGAAGTACTGAAGCTTTCTTT
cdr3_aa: CASSEEGGSTEAFF

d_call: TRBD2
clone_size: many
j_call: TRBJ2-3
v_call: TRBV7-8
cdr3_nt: TGTGCCAGCACCCATAAGGTGGGGGGGACAGATACGCAGTATTTT
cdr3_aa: CASTHKVGGTDTQYF

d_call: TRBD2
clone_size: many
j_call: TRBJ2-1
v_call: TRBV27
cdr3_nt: TGTGCCAGCAGTCCTCTCTTCTTGCGGGGGACTAGCAGAGACAATGAGCAGTTCTTC
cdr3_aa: CASSPLFLRGTSRDNEQFF

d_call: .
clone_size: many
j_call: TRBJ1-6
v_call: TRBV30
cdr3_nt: TGTGCCTGGGGGACGGACAATTCACCCCTCCACTTT
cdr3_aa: CAWGTDNSPLHF

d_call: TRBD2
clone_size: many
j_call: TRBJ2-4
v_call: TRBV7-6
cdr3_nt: TGTGCCAGCAGCTTAGCGGCGGGGGTGGGAAACATTCAGTACTTC
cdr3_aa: CASSLAAGVGNIQYF

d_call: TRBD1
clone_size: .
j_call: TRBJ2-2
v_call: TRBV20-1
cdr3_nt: TGCAGTGCTAGAGATCCCAGGGGGCGTTACACCGGGGAGCTGTTTTTT
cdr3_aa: CSARDPRGRYTGELFF

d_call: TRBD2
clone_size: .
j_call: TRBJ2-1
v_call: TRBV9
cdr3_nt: TGTGCCAGCAGCGTATACCGGGGGGGATCTTCCTACAATGAGCAGTTCTTC
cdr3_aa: CASSVYRGGSSYNEQFF

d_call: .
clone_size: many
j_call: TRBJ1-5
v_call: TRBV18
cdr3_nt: TGTGCCAGCTCACACCGACGGGGCAATCAGCCCCAGCATTTT
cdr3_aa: CASSHRRGNQPQHF

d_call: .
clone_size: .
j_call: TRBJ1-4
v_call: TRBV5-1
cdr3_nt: TGCGCCAGCAGCTTGGCCACCCCCAGGGACGAAAAACTGTTTTTT
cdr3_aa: CASSLATPRDEKLFF